Following are 8 T cell receptor beta chains from one sample sequenced in a study of response to subunit inactivated influenza vaccine. TCRdb reanalysed the RT-PCR reads using MiXCR and keeps one entry per CDR3 protein. Seen here are about 800,000 distinct CDR3 sequences, about 20% observed once, and the top ten hold about a tenth. The source was PBMCs from blood, collected approximately 5 days after vaccination. All receptors derive from a man aged 50-59 years who received an inactivated influenza vaccine.

The rearrangement links TRBV5-1 to TRBJ2-1; 10 nucleotides agree with TRBD1. The CDR3 has 15 amino acids. V was pared by 0 bases and J by 6 bases, with 3 bases of the junction left unmatched. Germline CDR1 SGHRS, CDR2 YFSETQ. CDR3 protein: CASSLVGTGVNEQFF. CDR3 nucleotide sequence: TGCGCCAGCAGCTTGGTTGGGACAGGGGTCAATGAGCAGTTCTTC.

V is TRBV10-3 and J is TRBJ2-7, with D hard to call. The CDR3 runs 12 residues. Trimming pared 10 bases from V and 6 bases from J, leaving 16 bases between. Per germline, CDR1 ENHRY and CDR2 SYGVKD. CDR3 protein: CATSPSRPEQYF. In nucleotides, the CDR3 is TGTGCCACCAGCCCGAGCCGTCCCGAGCAGTACTTC.

The table lists this clonotype with a few counts. The V call is TRBV6-1, the J call TRBJ2-7; D perhaps matches TRBD1 (6 bases). CDR1 MNHNS and CDR2 SASEGT come from the germline V gene. V gave up 6 bases and J gave up 7 bases, with 19 bases separating them. The CDR3 is made up of 14 amino acids. The CDR3 protein is CASRREGRGGEQYF. In DNA, the CDR3 is TGTGCCAGCAGACGAGAGGGCAGGGGTGGGGAGCAGTACTTC.

This clonotype was counted many times. The chain recombines TRBV20-1 with TRBJ2-7; TRBD2 aligns across 14 bases. Germline V gene lookup returns CDR1 DFQATT and CDR2 SNEGSKA (reference sequence). Unmatched junction bases numbered 13, after V lost 8 bases and J lost 1 base. The CDR3 is 17 residues long. CDR3 sequence reads: CSIYPGLAGEVSYEQYF. The CDR3 DNA follows: TGCAGTATCTACCCGGGACTAGCGGGAGAAGTTTCCTACGAGCAGTACTTC.

The chain employs TRBV20-1 and TRBJ2-7; 8 positions agree with TRBD2. This CDR3 comprises 14 residues. V gave up 3 bases and J gave up 9 bases; unmatched junction bases: 13. Looked up from germline, CDR1 is DFQATT and CDR2 is SNEGSKA (reference sequence). The DNA of the CDR3 is TGCAGTGCTAGTCTAGCGGGTGGAGAAAATTCGCAGTACTTC. Encoded protein: CSASLAGGENSQYF.

The V gene is TRBV2, the J gene TRBJ2-7; 10 nucleotides line up with TRBD2. CDR3 length: 14 residues. The germline CDR1 and CDR2 sequences are SNHLY and FYNNEI. J lost 3 bases, V lost 7 bases, and 6 bases had no gene match. The DNA of the CDR3 is TGTGCCAGCAAGCCTAGCGGGGGATACTACGAGCAGTACTTC. Amino acids: CASKPSGGYYEQYF. The entire variable domain, with the rest obtained from reference TRBV2 and TRBJ2-7, is as follows: EPEVTQTPSHQVTQMGQEVILRCVPISNHLYFYWYRQILGQKVEFLVSFYNNEISEKSEIFDDQFSVERPDGSNFTLKIRSTKLEDSAMYFCASKPSGGYYEQYFGPGTRLTVT.

This clonotype was recorded many times. The chain recombines TRBV12-3 or TRBV12-4 with TRBJ2-1; TRBD2 might be the D (5 bases). The V end was cut by 5 bases, the J end by 9 bases, with 14 bases between. This CDR3 region has 13 residues. CDR3 nucleotide sequence: TGTGCCAGCAGTCCGAGGGTGAGCGGTGAGCAGTTCTTC. Encoded protein: CASSPRVSGEQFF.

The chain is built from TRBV7-3 and TRBJ2-1; D not resolved. Germline CDR1 reads SGHTA; CDR2 reads FQGTGA. V dropped 9 bases and J dropped 5 bases, with 14 bases sitting between them. The CDR3 length is 13 residues. The CDR3 DNA follows: TGTGCCAGGCGTGACCACCAGCACAATGAGCAGTTCTTC. As protein: CARRDHQHNEQFF.